This T cell receptor beta chain was identified during a study of molecular identifiers for immune sequencing clone quantification. Regarding this clonotype: Antigen: not known. A much larger clone lies a single base off, so this may be a read error.

The ends were cut back, 0 bases at V and 2 bases at J, with 9 bases in the middle. CDR1 SGHKS and CDR2 YYEKEE come from the germline V gene (reference sequence). The CDR3 has 14 amino acids. Study outcomes and limitations: The share of molecules held by clones above 20 RNA copies was over 98% in effector cells and under 1% in naive cells.

Previously described methods and listed TCR primers were used for bulk TCR libraries. TCRdb processed the PCR reads anew with MiXCR; each CDR3 protein has one entry. In the table there are under 350,000 distinct CDR3 sequences, 24% of which are singletons. This sequence joins TRBV5-5 and TRBJ2-7; D gene uncertain. This sequence was found in a human donor in good health. Some libraries in this study had Jurkat cell RNA spiked in. The material sequenced was naive CD8+ T cells from blood, with Jurkat cell RNA spiked in. Sample subset: FACS-sorted CD8+CD4-CCR7+CD45RA+ naive T cells. In DNA form, the CDR3 reads TGTGCCAGCAGCTTGGCCCACTCAGCCTACGAGCAGTACTTC. Amino acid sequence: CASSLAHSAYEQYF.